Presented here are 28 T cell receptor beta chains from one specimen sequenced in a study of blood T cell repertoires in COVID-19. Profiled with immunoSEQ multiplex PCR; TCRdb holds only in-frame clones, not every one. The repertoire holds 80,000 to 100,000 clones, with roughly 90% as singletons. The sample was peripheral blood. The receptors stem from a woman of 80 years or more with acute or convalescent COVID-19.

Comment on this clone: This same CDR3 is encoded by further DNA sequences in the sample. This chain uses TRBV6-6 with TRBJ1-3, with 7 bases matching TRBD1. J gave up 0 bases and V 4 bases, and 3 bases lay outside the gene matches. CDR3 length: 15 residues. CDR1 and CDR2 (germline): MNHNY, SVGAGI (reference sequence). The CDR3: CASSFDRASGNTIYF. The CDR3 DNA follows: TGTGCCAGCAGTTTTGACAGGGCCTCTGGAAACACCATATATTTT.

This sequence joins TRBV6-5 and TRBJ2-7, with D maybe TRBD1 (7 bases). V was shortened by 2 bases and J by 6 bases, with 17 bases between the two germline ends. Germline CDR1 and CDR2: MNHEY and SVGAGI. The CDR3 spans 15 residues. CDR3 region: CASSYRLGQGGEQYF. The CDR3 DNA follows: TGTGCCAGCAGTTACCGGCTTGGGCAGGGGGGCGAGCAGTACTTC.

The gene calls are TRBV4-2 and TRBJ2-7, with 8 bases matching TRBD1. The CDR3 length is 15 residues. V dropped 1 base and J dropped 5; count of bases not matched to a gene: 7. CDR1 is LGHNA, CDR2 YNFKEQ, per germline. CDR3 amino acids: CASSQGGQGAHEQYF. The CDR3 coding sequence is TGTGCCAGCAGCCAAGGCGGACAGGGCGCCCACGAGCAGTACTTC.

CDR3 residues: CSVGGAGSYNEQFF. The CDR3 coding sequence is TGCAGCGTTGGGGGAGCGGGTTCCTACAATGAGCAGTTCTTC. The V and J genes are TRBV29-1 and TRBJ2-1, with D tentatively TRBD2 (6 bases). V lost 4 bases and J 1 base, leaving 11 bases between the germline ends. The germline V gene encodes CDR1 SQVTM and CDR2 ANQGSEA. This CDR3 has 14 residues.

This rearrangement joins TRBV19 to TRBJ2-7; D perhaps matches TRBD1 (5 bases). Trimming removed 5 bases at V and 2 bases at J, with 10 bases between. The CDR3 loop spans 13 amino acids. The germline CDR1 and CDR2 sequences are LNHDA and SQIVND (reference sequence). The DNA of the CDR3 is TGTGCCAGTAGTGAAGACAGAGCCTACGAGCAGTACTTC. The encoded protein is CASSEDRAYEQYF.

This CDR3 reads CASSLSGGITEAFF. CDR3 in DNA: TGCGCCAGCAGCTTGTCAGGGGGCATTACTGAAGCTTTCTTT. This chain joins TRBV5-1 and TRBJ1-1; 8 positions match TRBD1. In germline, CDR1 is SGHRS, CDR2 YFSETQ. This CDR3 has 14 amino acids. Trimming cost V 1 base and J 5 bases; bases outside gene matches: 4.

The chain carries TRBV3-1 (or the pseudogene TRBV3-2) and TRBJ1-1, with D unclear. The CDR3 covers 13 residues. Germline V gene sequence: CDR1 LGHDT, CDR2 YNNKEL (reference sequence). Trimming took 4 bases from V and 7 from J, leaving 13 bases between them. The CDR3: CASSPSQLVEAFF. The CDR3 bases are TGTGCCAGCAGCCCTTCTCAACTCGTTGAAGCTTTCTTT.

The chain links TRBV6-4 to TRBJ1-6; TRBD1 aligns across 7 bases. The trim removed 3 bases at V and 9 bases at J, leaving 8 bases unmatched. The CDR3 is 15 amino acids. The V gene's germline CDR1 is MRHNA and CDR2 SNTAGT. The CDR3: CASSEEGAISSPLHF. The CDR3 bases are TGTGCCAGCAGTGAGGAGGGGGCGATTAGTTCACCCCTCCACTTT.

V usage is TRBV28 and J usage is TRBJ2-5, with 7 bases fitting TRBD2. V was clipped by 5 bases and J by 1 base; unmatched bases: 4. This CDR3 spans 14 amino acids. In germline, CDR1 is MDHEN, CDR2 SYDVKM. DNA for the CDR3: TGTGCCAGCAGTCCCTCGGGGGGCCAAGAGACCCAGTACTTC. Its protein is CASSPSGGQETQYF.

The rearrangement uses TRBV30 and TRBJ1-6; D is perhaps TRBD1 (5 bases). V was pared by 3 bases and J by 10 bases, with 13 bases between. Germline CDR1 GTSNPN, CDR2 SVGIG (reference sequence). The CDR3 runs 13 residues. This chain's CDR3 is CAWSRRVESPLHF. The CDR3 coding sequence is TGTGCCTGGAGCCGCAGGGTAGAATCACCCCTCCACTTT.

The chain has TRBV5-1 and TRBJ1-2, with 9 bases that match TRBD1. CDR1 and CDR2 (germline): SGHRS, YFSETQ. There are 15 residues in the CDR3. The V and J ends lost 2 bases and 5 bases, in that order; junction bases with no gene match: 7. The chain's CDR3 is CASSFDPGQGYGYTF. The CDR3 DNA reads TGCGCCAGCAGCTTTGATCCGGGACAGGGATATGGCTACACCTTC.

The V call is TRBV5-6, the J call TRBJ2-2; D gene uncertain. CDR1 SGHDT and CDR2 YYEEEE come from the germline V gene. Trimming stripped 0 bases from V and 7 bases from J, with 19 bases between. The CDR3 totals 17 residues. The CDR3 bases are TGTGCCAGCAGCTTGGCTGGAACGAGACTCATTGTCGGGGAGCTGTTTTTT. It codes for CASSLAGTRLIVGELFF.

This rearrangement joins TRBV5-1 to TRBJ1-4; TRBD1 agrees at 7 bases. Germline V gene lookup returns CDR1 SGHRS and CDR2 YFSETQ. The CDR3 is 19 residues long. V was pared by 0 bases and J by 0 bases, with 11 bases of the junction left unmatched. Here the CDR3 DNA reads TGCGCCAGCAGCTTGGGGGGGAGAACAGGGGCCTCAACTAATGAAAAACTGTTTTTT. Amino acid sequence: CASSLGGRTGASTNEKLFF.

This chain links TRBV6-5 with TRBJ1-1; 7 bases align to TRBD1. Germline-derived CDR1 and CDR2 are MNHEY and SVGAGI. The V gene end was trimmed by 6 bases and the J gene end by 4 bases; junction bases not matched to a gene: 5. This CDR3 spans 13 amino acids. CDR3 region: CASSASGGTEAFF. The CDR3 DNA reads TGTGCCAGCAGCGCCTCAGGGGGCACTGAAGCTTTCTTT.

The rearrangement joins TRBV12-1 to TRBJ2-7; the table's D gene call, TRBD1, was not cross checked with the DNA. TRBV12-1 is reported as a pseudogene. The CDR3 is 18 amino acids. The CDR3: CASSLRSSTGRISYEQYF. DNA for the CDR3: TGTGCCAGCAGCCTTCGATCCTCGACAGGTCGAATCTCCTACGAGCAGTACTTC.

V usage is TRBV25-1 and J usage is TRBJ2-5, with 7 nucleotides matching TRBD1. CDR3 size: 14 residues. Germline V gene data show CDR1 as MGHDK and CDR2 as SYGVNS. J gave up 5 bases and V 1 base, and 4 bases lay outside the gene matches. CDR3 DNA sequence: TGTGCCAGCAGTGAATCAAGGGGGCTGGAGACCCAGTACTTC. This translates into CASSESRGLETQYF.

V gene TRBV7-2 combines with J gene TRBJ1-1; D remains ambiguous. CDR1 is SGHTA, CDR2 FQGNSA, per germline. This CDR3 region has 14 residues. V lost 10 bases and J 5 bases, leaving 20 bases between the germline ends. The CDR3 coding sequence is TGTGCCACCCGAACCGGGTTCTCGGGAACTGAAGCTTTCTTT. Translating it yields CATRTGFSGTEAFF.

The chain recombines TRBV29-1 with TRBJ1-1, with TRBD1 as a possible D gene (6 bases). The ends were cut back, 6 bases at V and 1 base at J, with 12 bases in the middle. The V gene's germline CDR1 is SQVTM and CDR2 ANQGSEA. CDR3 length: 13 residues. The CDR3 bases are TGCAGCGTCTCCGACAGGAGGAACACTGAAGCTTTCTTT. Protein sequence: CSVSDRRNTEAFF.

V usage is TRBV6-5 and J usage is TRBJ2-3; 10 bases match TRBD2. This CDR3 comprises 14 residues. The junction had 5 bases not matched to a gene; V was cut back by 6 bases and J by 5 bases. Germline-derived CDR1 and CDR2 are MNHEY and SVGAGI. CDR3: CASRLAGRGDTQYF. CDR3 coding DNA: TGTGCCAGCAGACTAGCGGGGAGGGGAGATACGCAGTATTTT.

This rearrangement joins TRBV28 to TRBJ1-4; 8 bases are shared with TRBD1. This CDR3 contains 16 residues. V was clipped by 6 bases and J by 1 base; unmatched bases: 7. Germline V gene sequence: CDR1 MDHEN, CDR2 SYDVKM. CDR3 amino acids: CASRGTGGGTNEKLFF. The CDR3 DNA reads as TGTGCCAGCAGGGGGACAGGTGGTGGAACTAATGAAAAACTGTTTTTT.

The rearrangement uses TRBV4-1 and TRBJ1-5; no reliable D call. Trimming shortened V by 3 bases and J by 0 bases, and 9 bases separated the two germline ends. This CDR3 region has 15 residues. Germline CDR1 and CDR2: MGHRA and YSYEKL. The CDR3 DNA reads as TGCGCCAGCAGCCAGTTACAGCTTAGCAATCAGCCCCAGCATTTT. Amino acid sequence: CASSQLQLSNQPQHF.

The V call is TRBV6-4, the J call TRBJ1-3, with TRBD1 identical over 7 bases. This CDR3 spans 15 amino acids. J gave up 3 bases and V 6 bases, and 8 bases lay outside the gene matches. Germline CDR1 and CDR2: MRHNA and SNTAGT. The DNA for the CDR3 is TGTGCCAGCAGACAGGGGAGCGCAGATGGAAACACCATATATTTT. Translation: CASRQGSADGNTIYF.

This sequence joins TRBV2 and TRBJ1-3; TRBD1 might be the D (6 bases). With 4 bases removed from V and 4 bases from J, the gap between germline ends came to 14 bases. There are 15 residues in the CDR3. Germline V gene lookup returns CDR1 SNHLY and CDR2 FYNNEI. The CDR3: CASSGQTGSGNTIYF. In nucleotides, the CDR3 is TGTGCCAGCAGTGGCCAGACAGGCTCCGGAAACACCATATATTTT.

CDR3: CASREDRGSGNTIYF. The CDR3 nucleotides read TGTGCCAGCAGAGAGGACAGGGGGTCAGGAAACACCATATATTTT. The genes are TRBV6-5 and TRBJ1-3; 10 bases line up with TRBD1. V dropped 6 bases and J dropped 4; count of bases not matched to a gene: 6. Germline assignment: CDR1 MNHEY and CDR2 SVGAGI. The CDR3 contains 15 residues.

The chain is built from TRBV11-3 and TRBJ1-1; TRBD1 aligns across 9 bases. Per germline, CDR1 SGHNT and CDR2 YENEEA. With 3 bases clipped from V and 1 base from J, the junction kept 6 bases outside the gene matches. There are 16 residues in the CDR3. The CDR3 bases are TGTGCCAGCAGCTTGGGCCCGGGACAGGGGAACACTGAAGCTTTCTTT. This codes for CASSLGPGQGNTEAFF.

The chain is built from TRBV7-7 and TRBJ2-2; perhaps D is TRBD1 or TRBD2 (6 bases each). The germline V gene has CDR1 SSHAT and CDR2 FNYEAQ (reference sequence). This CDR3 is built from 13 residues. CDR3 residues: CASGSQGTGELFF. The CDR3 nucleotides are TGTGCTAGCGGATCCCAGGGGACCGGGGAGCTGTTTTTT.

V usage is TRBV5-4 and J usage is TRBJ1-2; 9 nucleotides agree with TRBD1. The CDR3 sequence is 15 residues long. Unmatched junction bases numbered 7, after V lost 3 bases and J lost 4 bases. Germline V lookup: CDR1 SGHNT, CDR2 YYREEE (reference sequence). CDR3 nucleotide sequence: TGTGCCAGCAGCTCCCTGGACAGGGGAGGCTATGGCTACACCTTC. It yields the protein CASSSLDRGGYGYTF.

The genes are TRBV5-4 and TRBJ1-2; 7 positions agree with TRBD1. The length of the CDR3 is 14 residues. Per germline, CDR1 SGHNT and CDR2 YYREEE (reference sequence). V lost 4 bases and J lost 5; bases outside the gene matches: 8. The CDR3 nucleotides read TGTGCCAGCAGCCCAGGACAGGCCCCTTATGGCTACACCTTC. This translates into CASSPGQAPYGYTF.